This TCR beta chain emerged from a study of T cell responses to AZD1222 COVID-19 vaccine. Worth noting for this clone: Antigen: not known.

This table comes from immunoSEQ multiplex PCR, and its TCRdb copy is limited to in-frame clones, with some not included. The table lists roughly 87,000 clones, about 90% of them singletons. Broader study findings: Clonal diversity was possibly underestimated, and white British individuals and females predominated among donors. With two AZD1222 doses given, Spike-specific TCR breadth and depth both rose. Dominant CD4 TCR responses targeted spike regions 160-218 and 743-854.

The V gene's germline CDR1 is KGHSH and CDR2 LQKENI. CDR3 length equals 16 residues. V was shortened by 3 bases and J by 3 bases, with 17 bases between the two germline ends. The input for sequencing was peripheral blood, taken 28 days after the second AZD1222 dose. This chain joins TRBV18 and TRBJ1-1; no definite D call. The sequence was collected from an adult who received the AZD1222 COVID-19 vaccine. The CDR3 protein is CASSPVLSEGYTEAFF. CDR3 sequence (DNA): TGTGCCAGCTCACCGGTCTTGAGCGAGGGATACACTGAAGCTTTCTTT.